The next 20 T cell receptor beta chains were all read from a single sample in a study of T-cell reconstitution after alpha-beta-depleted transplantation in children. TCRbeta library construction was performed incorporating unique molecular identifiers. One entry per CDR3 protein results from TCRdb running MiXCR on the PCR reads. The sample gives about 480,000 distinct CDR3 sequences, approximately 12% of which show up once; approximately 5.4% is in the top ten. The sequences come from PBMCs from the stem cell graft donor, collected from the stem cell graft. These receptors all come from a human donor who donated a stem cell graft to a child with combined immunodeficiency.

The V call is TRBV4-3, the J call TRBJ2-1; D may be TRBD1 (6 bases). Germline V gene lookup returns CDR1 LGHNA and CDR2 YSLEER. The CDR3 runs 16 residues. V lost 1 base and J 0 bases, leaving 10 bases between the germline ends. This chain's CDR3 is CASSQGTASSYNEQFF. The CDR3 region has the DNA TGCGCCAGCAGCCAAGGGACAGCCAGCTCCTACAATGAGCAGTTCTTC.

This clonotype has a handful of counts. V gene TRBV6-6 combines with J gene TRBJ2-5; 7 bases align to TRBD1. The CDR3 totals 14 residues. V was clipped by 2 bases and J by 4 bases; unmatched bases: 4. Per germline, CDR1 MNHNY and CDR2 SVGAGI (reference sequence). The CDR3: CASSYGSGGETQYF. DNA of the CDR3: TGTGCCAGCAGTTACGGTTCAGGGGGAGAGACCCAGTACTTC.

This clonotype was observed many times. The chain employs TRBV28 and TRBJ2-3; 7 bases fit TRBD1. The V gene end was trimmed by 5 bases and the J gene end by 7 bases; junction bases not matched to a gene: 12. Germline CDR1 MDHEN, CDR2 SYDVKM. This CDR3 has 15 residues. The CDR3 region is CASSQRQGFSNTQYF. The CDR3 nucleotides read TGTGCCAGCAGTCAACGACAGGGCTTCTCCAATACGCAGTATTTT.

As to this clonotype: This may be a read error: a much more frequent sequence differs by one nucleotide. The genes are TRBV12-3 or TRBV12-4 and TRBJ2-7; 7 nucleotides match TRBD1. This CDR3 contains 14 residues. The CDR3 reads CASSRQGERGERYF. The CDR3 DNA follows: TGTGCCAGCAGTCGACAGGGTGAACGGGGTGAGCGGTACTTC.

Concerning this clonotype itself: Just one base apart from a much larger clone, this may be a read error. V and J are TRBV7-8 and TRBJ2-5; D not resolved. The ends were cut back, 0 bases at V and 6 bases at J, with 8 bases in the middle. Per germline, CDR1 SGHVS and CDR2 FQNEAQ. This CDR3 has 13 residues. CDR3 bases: TGTGCCAGCAGCTTAGCGCCGACGCAGACCCAGTACTTC. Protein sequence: CASSLAPTQTQYF.

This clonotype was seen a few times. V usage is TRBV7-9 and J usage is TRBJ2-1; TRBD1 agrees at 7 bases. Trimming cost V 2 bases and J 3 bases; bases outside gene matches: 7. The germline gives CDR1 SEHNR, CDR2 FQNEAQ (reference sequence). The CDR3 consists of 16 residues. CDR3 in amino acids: CASSLWPGTVYNEQFF. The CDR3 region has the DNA TGTGCCAGCAGCTTATGGCCGGGGACAGTCTACAATGAGCAGTTCTTC.

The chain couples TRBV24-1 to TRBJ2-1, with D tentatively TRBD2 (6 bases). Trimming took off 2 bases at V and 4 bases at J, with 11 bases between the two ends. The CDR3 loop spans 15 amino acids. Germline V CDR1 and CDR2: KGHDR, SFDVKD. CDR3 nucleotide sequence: TGTGCCACCAGTGATTGGGGCGGGAAGTACAATGAGCAGTTCTTC. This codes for CATSDWGGKYNEQFF.

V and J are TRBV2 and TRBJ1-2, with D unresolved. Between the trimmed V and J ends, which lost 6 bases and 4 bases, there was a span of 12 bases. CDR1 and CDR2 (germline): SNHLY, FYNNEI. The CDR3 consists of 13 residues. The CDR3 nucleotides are TGTGCCAGCAGATGGGCAGCACGCTATGGCTACACCTTC. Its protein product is CASRWAARYGYTF.

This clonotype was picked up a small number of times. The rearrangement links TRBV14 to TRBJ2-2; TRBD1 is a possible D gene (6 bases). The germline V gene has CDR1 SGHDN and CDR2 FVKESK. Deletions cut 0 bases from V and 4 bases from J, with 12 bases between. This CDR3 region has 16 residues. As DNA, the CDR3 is TGTGCCAGCAGCCAAGATTTTGACAGGTTCACCGGGGAGCTGTTTTTT. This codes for CASSQDFDRFTGELFF.

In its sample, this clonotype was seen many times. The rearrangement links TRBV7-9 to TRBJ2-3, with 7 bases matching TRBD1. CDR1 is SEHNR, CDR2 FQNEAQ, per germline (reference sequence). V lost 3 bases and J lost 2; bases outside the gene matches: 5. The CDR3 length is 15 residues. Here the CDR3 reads CASSFDGQVTDTQYF. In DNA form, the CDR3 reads TGTGCCAGCAGCTTCGATGGACAGGTCACAGATACGCAGTATTTT. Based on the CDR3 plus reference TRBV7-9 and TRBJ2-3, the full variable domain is DTGVSQNPRHKITKRGQNVTFRCDPISEHNRLYWYRQTLGQGPEFLTYFQNEAQLEKSRLLSDRFSAERPKGSFSTLEIQRTEQGDSAMYLCASSFDGQVTDTQYFGPGTRLTVL.

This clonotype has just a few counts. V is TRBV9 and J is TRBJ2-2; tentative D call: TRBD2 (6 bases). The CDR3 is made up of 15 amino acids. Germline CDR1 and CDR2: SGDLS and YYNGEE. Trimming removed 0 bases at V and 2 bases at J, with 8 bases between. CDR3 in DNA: TGTGCCAGCAGCGTAGGGGACTTTAACACCGGGGAGCTGTTTTTT. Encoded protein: CASSVGDFNTGELFF.

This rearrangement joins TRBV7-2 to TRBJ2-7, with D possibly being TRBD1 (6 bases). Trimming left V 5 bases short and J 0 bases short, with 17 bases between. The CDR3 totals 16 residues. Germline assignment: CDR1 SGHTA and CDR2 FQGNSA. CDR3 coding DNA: TGTGCCAGCAGCATTACCGGGACACCGAGCTCCTACGAGCAGTACTTC. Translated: CASSITGTPSSYEQYF. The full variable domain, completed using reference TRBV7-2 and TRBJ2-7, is GAGVSQSPSNKVTEKGKDVELRCDPISGHTALYWYRQSLGQGLEFLIYFQGNSAPDKSGLPSDRFSAERTGGSVSTLTIQRTQQEDSAVYLCASSITGTPSSYEQYFGPGTRLTVT.

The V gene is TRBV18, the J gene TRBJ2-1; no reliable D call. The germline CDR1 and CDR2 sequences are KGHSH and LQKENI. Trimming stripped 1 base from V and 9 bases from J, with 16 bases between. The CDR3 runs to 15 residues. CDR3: CASSPRGGYSGEQFF. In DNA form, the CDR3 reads TGTGCCAGCTCACCACGAGGTGGGTACTCGGGTGAGCAGTTCTTC.

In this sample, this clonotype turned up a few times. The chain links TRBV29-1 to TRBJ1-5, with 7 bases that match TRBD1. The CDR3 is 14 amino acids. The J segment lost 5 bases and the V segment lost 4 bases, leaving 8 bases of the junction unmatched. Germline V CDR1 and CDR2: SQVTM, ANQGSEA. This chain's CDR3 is CSVAVGDSDQPQHF. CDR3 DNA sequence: TGCAGCGTTGCGGTGGGGGACAGCGATCAGCCCCAGCATTTT.

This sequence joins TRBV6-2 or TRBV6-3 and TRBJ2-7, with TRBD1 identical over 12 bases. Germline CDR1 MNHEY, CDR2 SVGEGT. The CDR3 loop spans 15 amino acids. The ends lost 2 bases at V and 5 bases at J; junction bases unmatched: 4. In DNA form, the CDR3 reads TGTGCCAGCAGTTACGGGACAGGGGGCTGGGACGAGCAGTACTTC. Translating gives CASSYGTGGWDEQYF.

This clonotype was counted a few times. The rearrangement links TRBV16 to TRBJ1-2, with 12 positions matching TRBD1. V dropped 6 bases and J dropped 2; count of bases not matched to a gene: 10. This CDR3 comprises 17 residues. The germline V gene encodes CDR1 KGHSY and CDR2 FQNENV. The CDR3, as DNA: TGTGCCAGCAGTAGCCGGGACAGGGGGCGAGTCAACTATGGCTACACCTTC. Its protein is CASSSRDRGRVNYGYTF.

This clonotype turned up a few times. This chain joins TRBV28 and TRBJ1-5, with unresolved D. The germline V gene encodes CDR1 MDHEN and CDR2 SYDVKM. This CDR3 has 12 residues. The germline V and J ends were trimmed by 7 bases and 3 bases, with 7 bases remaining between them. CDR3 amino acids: CASTLNNQPQHF. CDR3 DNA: TGTGCCAGCACTCTTAACAATCAGCCCCAGCATTTT. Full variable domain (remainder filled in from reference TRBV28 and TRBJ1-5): DVKVTQSSRYLVKRTGEKVFLECVQDMDHENMFWYRQDPGLGLRLIYFSYDVKMKEKGDIPEGYSVSREKKERFSLILESASTNQTSMYLCASTLNNQPQHFGDGTRLSIL.

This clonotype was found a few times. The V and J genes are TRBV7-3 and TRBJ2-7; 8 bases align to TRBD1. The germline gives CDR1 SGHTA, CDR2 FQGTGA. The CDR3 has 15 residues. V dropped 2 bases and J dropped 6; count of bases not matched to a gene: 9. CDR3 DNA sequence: TGTGCCAGCAGCTTACTCAGAGGACAGGGTGGCGAGCAGTACTTC. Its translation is CASSLLRGQGGEQYF.

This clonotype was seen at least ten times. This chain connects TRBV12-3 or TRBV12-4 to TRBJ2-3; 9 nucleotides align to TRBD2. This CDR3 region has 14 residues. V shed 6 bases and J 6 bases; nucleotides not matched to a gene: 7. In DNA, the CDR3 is TGTGCCAGCAGGCCGCGCGGGGGGGCGGATACGCAGTATTTT. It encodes CASRPRGGADTQYF.

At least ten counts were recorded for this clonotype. The CDR3 loop is CASSPQRTGRGQPQHF. DNA for the CDR3: TGTGCCAGCAGTCCACAAAGGACAGGCCGAGGACAGCCCCAGCATTTT. The chain joins TRBV12-3 or TRBV12-4 to TRBJ1-5; the match to TRBD1 covers 7 bases. Trimming removed 5 bases from V and 7 bases from J; junction bases left unmatched: 14. The CDR3 length is 16 residues.